The entry that follows covers one T cell receptor (beta chain) sequence. The antigen is not known. This sample is drawn from a study of cytomegalovirus exposure and HLA in healthy donors. Overall study results and limits: Three of the chains that were CMV-associated were confirmed in vitro to be specific for CMV antigens. Among CMV-associated TCR beta chains, most appeared HLA-restricted in a later analysis.

The PCR made use of 60 Vbeta and 13 Jbeta primers. Some clones are missing from TCRdb's copy, which holds only in-frame ones; the method was immunoSEQ multiplex PCR. Here the sample spans around 180,000 clones, around 81% being singletons. Each donor was healthy, and each was a bone marrow donor. This CDR3 has 16 amino acids. Germline lookup yields CDR1 ENHRY and CDR2 SYGVKD. J lost 0 bases, V lost 4 bases, and 3 bases had no gene match. The sequencing sample was made of PBMCs. The rearrangement uses TRBV10-3 and TRBJ2-7; TRBD2 agrees at 13 bases. This receptor was taken from a woman under 30 in good health and CMV-seropositive. The CDR3 is CAISGTSGGLSYEQYF. In DNA, the CDR3 is TGTGCCATCAGTGGGACTAGCGGGGGTCTCTCCTACGAGCAGTACTTC.